Following are 27 T cell receptor beta chains from one sample sequenced in a study of CD8 T cells in ankylosing spondylitis. TCRdb processed the 5' RACE reads anew with MiXCR; each CDR3 protein has one entry. Here the sample spans 250,000 to 350,000 distinct CDR3 sequences, roughly 20% being singletons. Sequencing was done on a sample of blood, either unsorted or a sorted T cell fraction (not recorded which). The receptors here all came from a male donor with ankylosing spondylitis or in good health (not recorded which).

The gene calls are TRBV5-1 and TRBJ1-2; 8 bases line up with TRBD1. Germline CDR1 is SGHRS and CDR2 is YFSETQ. Losses at the gene ends were 0 bases for V and 1 base for J; bases not matched to a gene: 17. The CDR3 length is 20 residues. The CDR3 sequence is CASSLDPPGQGGWGNYGYTF. CDR3 nucleotides: TGCGCCAGCAGCTTGGATCCCCCCGGACAGGGAGGGTGGGGTAACTATGGCTACACCTTC.

This clonotype was counted only a few times. This chain joins TRBV6-2 or TRBV6-3 and TRBJ2-7; no definite D call. Trimming took off 7 bases at V and 0 bases at J, with 13 bases between the two ends. CDR3 size: 14 residues. The germline V gene has CDR1 MNHEY and CDR2 SVGEGT. Here the CDR3 reads CASTASMSSYEQYV. CDR3 DNA sequence: TGTGCCAGCACGGCTTCTATGAGCTCCTACGAGCAGTACGTC.

This rearrangement joins TRBV6-1 to TRBJ2-7, with 9 bases aligning to TRBD2. The CDR3 is made up of 14 amino acids. V shed 6 bases, J shed 3 bases, and the junction held 6 bases outside the gene matches. The germline CDR1 and CDR2 sequences are MNHNS and SASEGT. The CDR3 bases are TGTGCCAGCAGGGTAGCGGGAGAAATCTACGAGCAGTACGTC. Its protein product is CASRVAGEIYEQYV.

This clonotype was detected ten times or more. This chain links TRBV12-3 or TRBV12-4 with TRBJ2-5; D is perhaps TRBD1 (6 bases). This CDR3 spans 13 amino acids. Trimming pared 3 bases from V and 5 bases from J, leaving 10 bases between. CDR3 protein: CASSFRGRETQYF. The CDR3, as DNA: TGTGCCAGCAGTTTCAGGGGTCGTGAGACCCAGTACTTC.

The chain couples TRBV12-3 or TRBV12-4 to TRBJ2-5, with D unclear. The V end lost 1 base, the J end lost 1 base, and 4 bases lay between the germline ends. The CDR3 totals 13 residues. For the CDR3, the DNA is TGTGCCAGCAGTTTAGAGGCCCAAGAGACCCAGTACTTC. Residues: CASSLEAQETQYF.

At least ten counts were recorded for this clonotype. The chain recombines TRBV5-1 with TRBJ1-1; the D gene is possibly TRBD1 (6 bases). Trimming shortened V by 4 bases and J by 3 bases, and 10 bases separated the two germline ends. Germline CDR1 is SGHRS and CDR2 is YFSETQ. The length of the CDR3 is 13 residues. The CDR3 region is CASSPTGYTEAFF. Written as DNA, the CDR3 is TGCGCCAGCAGCCCCACAGGGTACACTGAAGCTTTCTTT.

Many counts were recorded for this clonotype. The CDR3 bases are TGTGCCAGCAGCTTGCGAGACAGGGTTGTAGATACGCAGTATTTT. Translated: CASSLRDRVVDTQYF. The genes are TRBV5-5 and TRBJ2-3, with 7 bases that match TRBD1. The CDR3 consists of 15 residues. Trimming at V came to 1 base and at J to 5 bases, leaving 7 bases not matched to a gene. The germline V gene encodes CDR1 SGHKS and CDR2 YYEKEE (reference sequence).

This clonotype was recorded at least ten times. CDR3 sequence: CASSQNSMGSSPLHF. The DNA for the CDR3 is TGTGCCAGCAGCCAAAACAGCATGGGGAGTTCACCCCTCCACTTT. V and J are TRBV7-8 and TRBJ1-6; the D is unclear. CDR3 size: 15 residues. The V gene lost 5 bases and the J gene lost 9 bases, with 17 bases spanning the gap. Germline assignment: CDR1 SGHVS and CDR2 FQNEAQ.

This rearrangement joins TRBV28 to TRBJ1-6; no clear D gene. The V and J ends lost 11 bases and 3 bases respectively, with 17 bases between them. The CDR3 length is 15 residues. Germline V gene sequence: CDR1 MDHEN, CDR2 SYDVKM. The CDR3 loop reads CAGRSRAGYNSPLHF. The CDR3 coding sequence is TGTGCCGGTCGGTCTCGGGCTGGCTATAATTCACCCCTCCACTTT.

The chain is built from TRBV20-1 and TRBJ2-3; 8 nucleotides match TRBD2. The CDR3 spans 15 residues. With V trimmed by 2 bases and J by 4 bases, 8 bases remained unmatched. Germline V gene lookup returns CDR1 DFQATT and CDR2 SNEGSKA (reference sequence). CDR3 DNA: TGCAGTGCTAGACCTAGCGGGCCCACCGCAGATACGCAGTATTTT. Translating gives CSARPSGPTADTQYF.

The V call is TRBV21-1, the J call TRBJ1-5; the table names TRBD1, a call not compared with the DNA. TRBV21-1 is a known pseudogene. The CDR3 length is 13 residues. CDR3 protein: CASSDDRSQPQHF. Here the CDR3 DNA reads TGTGCCAGCAGCGACGACAGGAGTCAGCCCCAGCATTTT.

The gene calls are TRBV28 and TRBJ2-5; D uncertain. The CDR3 length is 15 residues. Germline values: CDR1 MDHEN, CDR2 SYDVKM. V was shortened by 1 base and J by 5 bases, with 14 bases between the two germline ends. The CDR3 coding sequence is TGTGCCAGCAGTTTATCGCTAAGGCTCGGGGAGACCCAGTACTTC. Residues: CASSLSLRLGETQYF.

This clonotype was seen a few times. The genes are TRBV6-1 and TRBJ1-2; D might be TRBD1 (6 bases). V gave up 5 bases and J gave up 8 bases, with 18 bases separating them. The CDR3 is 14 residues long. Germline CDR1 is MNHNS and CDR2 is SASEGT. CDR3 in amino acids: CASSSSGGPRGYTF. CDR3 coding DNA: TGTGCCAGCAGTAGCTCTGGGGGCCCGAGGGGCTACACCTTC.

This clonotype appeared many times. The rearrangement uses TRBV5-6 and TRBJ2-5; unclear D gene. V lost 5 bases and J 5 bases, leaving 22 bases between the germline ends. Per germline, CDR1 SGHDT and CDR2 YYEEEE. This CDR3 contains 16 residues. The CDR3 DNA is TGTGCCAGCAGTGAGGCCGGTTCGAATCCAATCGAGACCCAGTACTTC. It specifies CASSEAGSNPIETQYF.

The J gene is TRBJ1-6, the V gene TRBV5-1; D gene unclear. The CDR3 consists of 15 residues. Per the germline V gene, CDR1 is SGHRS and CDR2 is YFSETQ. Trimming stripped 1 base from V and 8 bases from J, with 13 bases between. CDR3 DNA sequence: TGCGCCAGCAGCTTGTTCGGACGGGGAGATTCACCCCTCCACTTT. This encodes CASSLFGRGDSPLHF.

In DNA, the CDR3 is TGCAGTGCTACAAAGGGTCTATTAGAGACCCAGTACTTC. It specifies CSATKGLLETQYF. The chain carries TRBV20-1 and TRBJ2-5; D is ambiguous. Per germline, CDR1 DFQATT and CDR2 SNEGSKA (reference sequence). V lost 4 bases and J lost 4, with 13 bases in between. CDR3 size: 13 residues.

The chain recombines TRBV5-1 with TRBJ2-6, with 9 bases lining up with TRBD1. With V trimmed by 0 bases and J by 0 bases, 4 bases remained unmatched. This CDR3 comprises 18 residues. Germline-derived CDR1 and CDR2 are SGHRS and YFSETQ. CDR3 loop: CASSLETGGHSGANVLTF. DNA of the CDR3: TGCGCCAGCAGCTTGGAGACAGGGGGACACTCTGGGGCCAACGTCCTGACTTTC.

The sample holds many counts of this clonotype. This chain connects TRBV6-1 to TRBJ2-3; TRBD2 might be the D (7 bases). Germline CDR1 is MNHNS and CDR2 is SASEGT. The CDR3 covers 15 residues. V was shortened by 8 bases and J by 6 bases, with 21 bases between the two germline ends. CDR3 loop: CASAWGGSLADTQYF. As DNA, the CDR3 is TGTGCCAGCGCCTGGGGGGGCTCCCTGGCCGATACGCAGTATTTT.

This clonotype was detected many times. V gene TRBV29-1 combines with J gene TRBJ2-1, with unresolved D. V lost 0 bases and J 0 bases, leaving 3 bases between the germline ends. Germline assignment: CDR1 SQVTM and CDR2 ANQGSEA. CDR3 length equals 13 residues. The CDR3 region is CSVEDDSYNEQFF. The DNA of the CDR3 is TGCAGCGTTGAAGATGACTCCTACAATGAGCAGTTCTTC.

This clonotype came up a few times. The chain recombines TRBV9 with TRBJ2-2; TRBD2 is a possible D gene (5 bases). Germline values: CDR1 SGDLS, CDR2 YYNGEE. The CDR3 totals 13 residues. The V end lost 7 bases, the J end lost 4 bases, and 11 bases lay between the germline ends. The CDR3 DNA sequence: TGTGCCAGCGGAGGTGGGGTCACCGGGGAGCTGTTTTTT. Amino acids: CASGGGVTGELFF.

The gene calls are TRBV9 and TRBJ1-3; D not resolved. CDR3 length: 14 amino acids. From germline, CDR1 is SGDLS and CDR2 YYNGEE. Trimming took off 0 bases at V and 7 bases at J, with 11 bases between the two ends. The CDR3 region has the DNA TGTGCCAGCAGCGTAGTGGACTTGGGCAACACCATATATTTT. Its protein product is CASSVVDLGNTIYF.

The J gene is TRBJ2-5, the V gene TRBV5-1, with D hard to call. In germline, CDR1 is SGHRS, CDR2 YFSETQ. The CDR3 loop spans 15 amino acids. V was shortened by 0 bases and J by 0 bases, with 9 bases between the two germline ends. In DNA form, the CDR3 reads TGCGCCAGCAGCTTGGTGGCAGGATACCAAGAGACCCAGTACTTC. This gives the protein CASSLVAGYQETQYF.

This clonotype was observed a single time. The CDR3 ends on some other residue instead of the conserved phenylalanine or tryptophan, so this is likely a read error. The rearrangement uses TRBV27 and TRBJ2-1, with 10 bases matching TRBD2. After removal of 5 bases from V and 4 bases from J, the junction contained 5 bases not matched to a gene. The CDR3 consists of 15 residues. The germline gives CDR1 MNHEY, CDR2 SMNVEV (reference sequence). This CDR3 is CASSALAGVYNEQFL. The CDR3 DNA follows: TGTGCCAGCAGTGCCCTAGCGGGAGTGTACAATGAGCAGTTCTTG.

This chain joins TRBV11-2 and TRBJ2-7; 7 positions match TRBD2. Germline V gene data show CDR1 as SGHAT and CDR2 as FQNNGV. The CDR3 sequence is 13 residues long. Losses at the gene ends were 0 bases for V and 6 bases for J; bases not matched to a gene: 2. This CDR3 reads CASSLEPGGEQYV. The CDR3 nucleotides read TGTGCCAGCAGCTTAGAACCGGGGGGCGAGCAGTACGTC.

The V and J genes are TRBV6-5 and TRBJ2-5; 7 bases align to TRBD1. The CDR3 totals 15 residues. J lost 5 bases, V lost 0 bases, and 6 bases had no gene match. Germline CDR1 MNHEY, CDR2 SVGAGI. The CDR3 nucleotides are TGTGCCAGCAGTTACTCGAACAGGGGTGGGGAGACCCAGTACTTC. The encoded protein is CASSYSNRGGETQYF.

V is TRBV5-1 and J is TRBJ2-5; 8 bases map to TRBD1. The CDR3 has 16 amino acids. With 4 bases clipped from V and 4 bases from J, the junction kept 12 bases outside the gene matches. Germline CDR1 SGHRS, CDR2 YFSETQ. The CDR3 region has the DNA TGCGCCAGCAGCCTTGGACAGGGCCCTACCTCAGAGACCCAGTACTTC. Residues: CASSLGQGPTSETQYF.

This clonotype was seen a handful of times. The chain has TRBV2 and TRBJ2-3, with a tentative D call TRBD1 (5 bases). CDR1 and CDR2 (germline): SNHLY, FYNNEI. The V gene lost 2 bases and the J gene lost 4 bases, with 13 bases spanning the gap. The CDR3 has 15 residues. CDR3 DNA: TGTGCCAGCAGTGAAAGGCCAGGGAAAGCAGATACGCAGTATTTT. This sequence encodes CASSERPGKADTQYF.